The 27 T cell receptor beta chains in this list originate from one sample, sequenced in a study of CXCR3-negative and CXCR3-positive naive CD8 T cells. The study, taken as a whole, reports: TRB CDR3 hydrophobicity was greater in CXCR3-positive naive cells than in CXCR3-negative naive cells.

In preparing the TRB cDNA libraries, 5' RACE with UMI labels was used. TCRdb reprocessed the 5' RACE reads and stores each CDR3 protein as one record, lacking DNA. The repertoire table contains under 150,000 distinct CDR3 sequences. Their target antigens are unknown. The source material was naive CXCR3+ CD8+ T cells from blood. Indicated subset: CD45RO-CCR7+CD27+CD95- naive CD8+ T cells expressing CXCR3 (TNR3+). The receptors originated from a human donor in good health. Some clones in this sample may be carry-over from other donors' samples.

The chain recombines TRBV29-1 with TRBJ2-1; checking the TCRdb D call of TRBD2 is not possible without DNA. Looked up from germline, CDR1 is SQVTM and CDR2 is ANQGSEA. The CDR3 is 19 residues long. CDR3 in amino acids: CSVGGLLLAGVSLNNEQFF.

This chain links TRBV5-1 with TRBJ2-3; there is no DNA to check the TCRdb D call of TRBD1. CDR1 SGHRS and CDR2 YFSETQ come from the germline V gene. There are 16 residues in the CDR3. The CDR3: CASSLASRVPTDTQYF. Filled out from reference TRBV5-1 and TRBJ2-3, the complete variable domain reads KAGVTQTPRYLIKTRGQQVTLSCSPISGHRSVSWYQQTPGQGLQFLFEYFSETQRNKGNFPGRFSGRQFSNSRSEMNVSTLELGDSALYLCASSLASRVPTDTQYFGPGTRLTVL.

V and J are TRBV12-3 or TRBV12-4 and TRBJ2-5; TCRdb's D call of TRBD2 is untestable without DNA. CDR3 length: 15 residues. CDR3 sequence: CASSPGLAEQETQYF.

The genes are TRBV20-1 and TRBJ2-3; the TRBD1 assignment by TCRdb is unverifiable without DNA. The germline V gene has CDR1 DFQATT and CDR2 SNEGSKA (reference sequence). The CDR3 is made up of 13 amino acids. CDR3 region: CSSTQTGRDTQYF.

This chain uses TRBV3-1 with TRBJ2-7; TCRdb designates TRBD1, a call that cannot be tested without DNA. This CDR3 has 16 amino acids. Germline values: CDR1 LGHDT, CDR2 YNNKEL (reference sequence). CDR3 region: CASSQRQGPLSYEQYF.

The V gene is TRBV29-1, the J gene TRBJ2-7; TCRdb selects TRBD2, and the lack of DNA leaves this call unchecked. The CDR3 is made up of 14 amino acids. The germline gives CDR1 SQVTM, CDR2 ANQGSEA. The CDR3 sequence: CSVRRLAGNYEQYF.

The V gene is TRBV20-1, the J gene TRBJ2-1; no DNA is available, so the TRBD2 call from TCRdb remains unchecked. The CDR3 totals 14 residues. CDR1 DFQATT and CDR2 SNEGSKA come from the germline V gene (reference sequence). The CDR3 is CSARELAGGNEQFF.

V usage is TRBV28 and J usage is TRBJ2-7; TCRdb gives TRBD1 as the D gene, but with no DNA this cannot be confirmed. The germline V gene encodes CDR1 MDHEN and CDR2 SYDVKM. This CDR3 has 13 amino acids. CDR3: CASSWDRSYEQYF.

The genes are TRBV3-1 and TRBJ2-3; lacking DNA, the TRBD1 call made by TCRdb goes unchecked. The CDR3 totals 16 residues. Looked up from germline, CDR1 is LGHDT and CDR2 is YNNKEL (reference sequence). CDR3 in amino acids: CASSHRGAGVTDTQYF.

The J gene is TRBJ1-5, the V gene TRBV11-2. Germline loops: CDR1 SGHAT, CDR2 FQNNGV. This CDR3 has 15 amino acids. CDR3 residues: CASSLGPGGNQPQHF.

CDR3 protein: CASTPGVMNTEAFF. V gene TRBV12-3 or TRBV12-4 combines with J gene TRBJ1-1; there is no DNA to check the TCRdb D call of TRBD1. The CDR3 has 14 residues.

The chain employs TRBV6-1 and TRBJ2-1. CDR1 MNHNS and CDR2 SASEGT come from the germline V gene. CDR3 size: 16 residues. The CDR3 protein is CASSEALGYSYNEQFF.

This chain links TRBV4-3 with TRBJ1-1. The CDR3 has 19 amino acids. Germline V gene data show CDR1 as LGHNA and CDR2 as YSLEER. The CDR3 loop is CASSQDIAQTLNMNTEAFF.

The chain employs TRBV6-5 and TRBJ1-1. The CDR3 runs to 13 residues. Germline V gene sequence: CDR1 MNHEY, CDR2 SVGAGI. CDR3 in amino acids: CASSETRGIEAFF.

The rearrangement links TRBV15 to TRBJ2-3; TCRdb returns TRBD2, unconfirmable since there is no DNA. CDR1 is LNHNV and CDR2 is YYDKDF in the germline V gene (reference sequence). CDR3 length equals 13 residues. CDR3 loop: CATSRTVEGTQYF.

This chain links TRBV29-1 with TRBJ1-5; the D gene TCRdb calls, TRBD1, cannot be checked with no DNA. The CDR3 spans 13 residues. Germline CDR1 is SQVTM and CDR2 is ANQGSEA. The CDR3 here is CSVEEGQGQPQHF. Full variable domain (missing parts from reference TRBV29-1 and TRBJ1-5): SAVISQKPSRDICQRGTSLTIQCQVDSQVTMMFWYRQQPGQSLTLIATANQGSEATYESGFVIDKFPISRPNLTFSTLTVSNMSPEDSSIYLCSVEEGQGQPQHFGDGTRLSIL.

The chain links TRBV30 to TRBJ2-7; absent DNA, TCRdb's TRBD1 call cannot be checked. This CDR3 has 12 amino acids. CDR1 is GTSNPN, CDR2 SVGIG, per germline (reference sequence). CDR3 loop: CAWWDGSYEQYF. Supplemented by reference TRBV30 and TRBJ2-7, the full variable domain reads SQTIHQWPATLVQPVGSPLSLECTVEGTSNPNLYWYRQAAGRGLQLLFYSVGIGQISSEVPQNLSASRPQDRQFILSSKKLLLSDSGFYLCAWWDGSYEQYFGPGTRLTVT.

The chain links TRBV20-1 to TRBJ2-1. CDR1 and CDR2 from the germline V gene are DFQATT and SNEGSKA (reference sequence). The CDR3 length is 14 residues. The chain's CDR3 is CSARDPEGYNEQFF.

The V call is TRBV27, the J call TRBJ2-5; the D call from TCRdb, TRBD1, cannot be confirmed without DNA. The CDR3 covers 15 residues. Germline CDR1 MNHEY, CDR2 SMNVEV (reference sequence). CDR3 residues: CASRLLIGERETQYF.

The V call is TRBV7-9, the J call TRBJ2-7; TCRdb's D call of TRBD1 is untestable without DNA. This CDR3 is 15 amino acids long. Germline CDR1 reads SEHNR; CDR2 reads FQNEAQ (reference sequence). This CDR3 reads CASSSPGSIEYEQYF. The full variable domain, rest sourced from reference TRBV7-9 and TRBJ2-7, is DTGVSQNPRHKITKRGQNVTFRCDPISEHNRLYWYRQTLGQGPEFLTYFQNEAQLEKSRLLSDRFSAERPKGSFSTLEIQRTEQGDSAMYLCASSSPGSIEYEQYFGPGTRLTVT.

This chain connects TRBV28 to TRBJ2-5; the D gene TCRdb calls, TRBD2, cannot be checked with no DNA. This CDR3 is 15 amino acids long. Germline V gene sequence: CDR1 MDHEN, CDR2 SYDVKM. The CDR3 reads CASTLSGGPGETQYF.

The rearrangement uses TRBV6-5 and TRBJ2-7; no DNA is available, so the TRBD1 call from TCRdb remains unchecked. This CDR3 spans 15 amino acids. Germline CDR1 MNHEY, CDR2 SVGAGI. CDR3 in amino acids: CASSLGQGYRGEQYF.

CDR3: CSVEDWTSQETQYF. The genes are TRBV29-1 and TRBJ2-5; TCRdb outputs TRBD2, but without DNA this stays unchecked. Germline CDR1 and CDR2: SQVTM and ANQGSEA. This CDR3 contains 14 residues.

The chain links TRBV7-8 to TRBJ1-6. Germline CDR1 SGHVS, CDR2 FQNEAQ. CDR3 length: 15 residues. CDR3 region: CASSLDHDLNSPLHF.

The CDR3 reads CASSTSSTDTQYF. The chain joins TRBV19 to TRBJ2-3. Per germline, CDR1 LNHDA and CDR2 SQIVND (reference sequence). There are 13 residues in the CDR3. Complete variable domain (other parts from reference TRBV19 and TRBJ2-3): DGGITQSPKYLFRKEGQNVTLSCEQNLNHDAMYWYRQDPGQGLRLIYYSQIVNDFQKGDIAEGYSVSREKKESFPLTVTSAQKNPTAFYLCASSTSSTDTQYFGPGTRLTVL.

CDR3 loop: CASSASPPGAGETQYF. V and J are TRBV2 and TRBJ2-5; there is no DNA to check the TCRdb D call of TRBD1. This CDR3 contains 16 residues. Germline V gene data show CDR1 as SNHLY and CDR2 as FYNNEI. Together with reference TRBV2 and TRBJ2-5, the CDR3 gives the full variable domain: EPEVTQTPSHQVTQMGQEVILRCVPISNHLYFYWYRQILGQKVEFLVSFYNNEISEKSEIFDDQFSVERPDGSNFTLKIRSTKLEDSAMYFCASSASPPGAGETQYFGPGTRLLVL.

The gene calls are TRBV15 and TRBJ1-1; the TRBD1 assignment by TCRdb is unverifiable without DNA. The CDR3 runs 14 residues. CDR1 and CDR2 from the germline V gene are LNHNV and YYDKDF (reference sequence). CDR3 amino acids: CATSRTGMNTEAFF.